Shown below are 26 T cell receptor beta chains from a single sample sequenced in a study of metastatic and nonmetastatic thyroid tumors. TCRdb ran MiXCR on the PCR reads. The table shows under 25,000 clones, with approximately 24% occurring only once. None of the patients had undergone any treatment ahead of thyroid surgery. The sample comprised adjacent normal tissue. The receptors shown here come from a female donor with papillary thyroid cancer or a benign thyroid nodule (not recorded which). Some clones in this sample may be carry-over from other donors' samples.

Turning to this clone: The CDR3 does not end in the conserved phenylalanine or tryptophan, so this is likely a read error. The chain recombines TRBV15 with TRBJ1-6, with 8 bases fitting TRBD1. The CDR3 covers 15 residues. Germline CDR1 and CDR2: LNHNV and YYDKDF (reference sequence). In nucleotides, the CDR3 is TGTGCCACCAGCACTGGGACAGGATATAATTCAACCCTCCACTTA. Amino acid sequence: CATSTGTGYNSTLHL.

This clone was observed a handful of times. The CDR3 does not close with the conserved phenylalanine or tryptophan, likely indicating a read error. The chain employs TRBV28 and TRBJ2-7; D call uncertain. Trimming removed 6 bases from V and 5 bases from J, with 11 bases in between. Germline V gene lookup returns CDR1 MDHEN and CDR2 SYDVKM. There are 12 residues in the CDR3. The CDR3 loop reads CASRGQVHEQYS. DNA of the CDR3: TGTGCCAGCAGGGGCCAGGTCCACGAGCAGTACTCC.

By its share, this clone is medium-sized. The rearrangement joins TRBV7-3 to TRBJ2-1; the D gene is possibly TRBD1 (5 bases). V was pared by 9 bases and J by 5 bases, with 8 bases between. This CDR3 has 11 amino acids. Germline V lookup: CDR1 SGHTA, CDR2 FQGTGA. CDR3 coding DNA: TGTGCCAGTGGGGCTAACAATGAGCAGTTCTTC. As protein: CASGANNEQFF.

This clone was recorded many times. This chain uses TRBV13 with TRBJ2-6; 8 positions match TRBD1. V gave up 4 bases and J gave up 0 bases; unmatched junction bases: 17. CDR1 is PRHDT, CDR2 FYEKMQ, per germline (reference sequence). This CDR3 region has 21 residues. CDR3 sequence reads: CASSYIPPGQVSGSGANVLTF. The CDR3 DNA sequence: TGTGCCAGCAGCTATATACCCCCGGGACAGGTCAGCGGCTCTGGGGCCAACGTCCTGACTTTC.

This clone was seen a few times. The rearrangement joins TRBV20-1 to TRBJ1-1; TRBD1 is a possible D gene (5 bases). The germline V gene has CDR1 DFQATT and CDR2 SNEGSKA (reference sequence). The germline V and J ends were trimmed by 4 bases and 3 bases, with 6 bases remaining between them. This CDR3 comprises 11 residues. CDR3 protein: CSAKGDTEAFF. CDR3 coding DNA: TGCAGTGCTAAAGGGGACACTGAAGCTTTCTTT.

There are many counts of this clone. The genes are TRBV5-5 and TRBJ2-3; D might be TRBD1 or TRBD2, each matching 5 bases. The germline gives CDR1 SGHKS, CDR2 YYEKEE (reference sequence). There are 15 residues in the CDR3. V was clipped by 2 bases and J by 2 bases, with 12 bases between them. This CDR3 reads CASSFTGLDTDTQYF. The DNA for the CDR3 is TGTGCCAGCAGCTTTACGGGGCTTGACACAGATACGCAGTATTTT. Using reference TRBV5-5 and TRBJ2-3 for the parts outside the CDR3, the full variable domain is DAGVTQSPTHLIKTRGQQVTLRCSPISGHKSVSWYQQVLGQGPQFIFQYYEKEERGRGNFPDRFSARQFPNYSSELNVNALLLGDSALYLCASSFTGLDTDTQYFGPGTRLTVL.

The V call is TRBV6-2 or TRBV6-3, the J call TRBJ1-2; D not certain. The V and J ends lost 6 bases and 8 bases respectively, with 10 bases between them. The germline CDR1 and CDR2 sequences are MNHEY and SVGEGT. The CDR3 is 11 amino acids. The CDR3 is CASSSFGGYTF. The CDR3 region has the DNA TGTGCCAGCAGCTCCTTTGGGGGCTACACCTTC.

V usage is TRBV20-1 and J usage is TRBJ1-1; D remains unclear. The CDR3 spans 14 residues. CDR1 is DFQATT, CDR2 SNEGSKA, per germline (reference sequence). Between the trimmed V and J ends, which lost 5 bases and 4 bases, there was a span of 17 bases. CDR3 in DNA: TGCAGTGCTCCCCGACCCCACCACTTCACTGAAGCTTTCTTT. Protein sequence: CSAPRPHHFTEAFF.

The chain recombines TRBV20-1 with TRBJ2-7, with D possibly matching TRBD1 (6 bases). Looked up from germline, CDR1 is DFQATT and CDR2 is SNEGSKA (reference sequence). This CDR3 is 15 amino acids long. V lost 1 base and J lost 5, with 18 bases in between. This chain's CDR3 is CSARGPDRMDDEQYF. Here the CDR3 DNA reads TGCAGTGCTAGAGGGCCTGACAGGATGGACGACGAGCAGTACTTC.

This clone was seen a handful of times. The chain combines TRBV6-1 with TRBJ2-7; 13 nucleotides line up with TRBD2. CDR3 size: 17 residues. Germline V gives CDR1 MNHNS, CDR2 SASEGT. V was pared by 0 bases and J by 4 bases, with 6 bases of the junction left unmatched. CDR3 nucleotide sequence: TGTGCCAGCAGTGAAGCTACTGGACTAGCGGGAGTTTACGAGCAGTACTTC. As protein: CASSEATGLAGVYEQYF.

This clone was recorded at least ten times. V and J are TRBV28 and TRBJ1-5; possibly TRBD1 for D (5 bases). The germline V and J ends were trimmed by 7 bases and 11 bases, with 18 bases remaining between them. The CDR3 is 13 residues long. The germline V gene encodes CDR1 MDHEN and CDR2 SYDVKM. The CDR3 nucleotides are TGTGCCAGCACCCCCGGGACCGTCCTGTCCCAGCATTTT. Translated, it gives CASTPGTVLSQHF.

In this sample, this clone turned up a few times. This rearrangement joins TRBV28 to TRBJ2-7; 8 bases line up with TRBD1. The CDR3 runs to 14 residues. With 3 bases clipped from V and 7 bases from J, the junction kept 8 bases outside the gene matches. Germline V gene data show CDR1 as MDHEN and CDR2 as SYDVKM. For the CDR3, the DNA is TGTGCCAGCAGTTTCGGTGGCAGGGGGCGTGAGCAGTACTTC. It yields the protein CASSFGGRGREQYF.

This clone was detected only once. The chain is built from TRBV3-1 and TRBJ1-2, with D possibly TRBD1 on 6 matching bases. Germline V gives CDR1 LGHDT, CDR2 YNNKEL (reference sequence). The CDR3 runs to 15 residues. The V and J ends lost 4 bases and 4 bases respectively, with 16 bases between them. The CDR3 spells CASSRSTGAGYGYTF. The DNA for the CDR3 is TGTGCCAGCAGCCGGTCTACGGGGGCCGGCTATGGCTACACCTTC.

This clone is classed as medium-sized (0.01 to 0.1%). The chain's CDR3 is CSARDPNRGTYEQYF. The CDR3 nucleotides read TGCAGTGCTAGAGATCCCAACAGGGGAACCTACGAGCAGTACTTC. The chain employs TRBV20-1 and TRBJ2-7, with 7 bases identical to TRBD1. V lost 0 bases and J lost 2; bases outside the gene matches: 7. CDR1 DFQATT and CDR2 SNEGSKA come from the germline V gene (reference sequence). There are 15 residues in the CDR3.

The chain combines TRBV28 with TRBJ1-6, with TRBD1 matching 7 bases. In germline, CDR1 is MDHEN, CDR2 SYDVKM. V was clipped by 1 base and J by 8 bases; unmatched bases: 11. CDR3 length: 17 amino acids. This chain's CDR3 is CASSLSTDRHGYSPLHF. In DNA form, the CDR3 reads TGTGCCAGCAGTTTATCCACGGACAGGCACGGGTATTCACCCCTCCACTTT.

The CDR3 region has the DNA TGTGCCAGCAGCGACGGGACACTGGGAGGGAATGAGCAGTTCTTC. Protein: CASSDGTLGGNEQFF. The genes are TRBV6-2 or TRBV6-3 and TRBJ2-1; possibly TRBD2 for D (7 bases). There are 15 residues in the CDR3. V was clipped by 6 bases and J by 7 bases, with 19 bases between them. The germline V gene has CDR1 MNHEY and CDR2 SVGEGT.

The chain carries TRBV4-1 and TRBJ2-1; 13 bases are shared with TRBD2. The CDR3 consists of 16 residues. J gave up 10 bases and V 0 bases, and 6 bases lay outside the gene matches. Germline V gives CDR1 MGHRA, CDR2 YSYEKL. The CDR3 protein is CASSQEGGLAGVEQFF. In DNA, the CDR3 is TGCGCCAGCAGCCAAGAGGGTGGACTAGCGGGAGTCGAGCAGTTCTTC.

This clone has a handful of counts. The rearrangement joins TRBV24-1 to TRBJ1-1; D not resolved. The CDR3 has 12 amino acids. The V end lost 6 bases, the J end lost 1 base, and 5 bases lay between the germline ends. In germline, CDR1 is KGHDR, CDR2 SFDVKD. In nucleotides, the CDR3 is TGTGCCACCAGTAGAGGGAACACTGAAGCTTTCTTT. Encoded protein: CATSRGNTEAFF.

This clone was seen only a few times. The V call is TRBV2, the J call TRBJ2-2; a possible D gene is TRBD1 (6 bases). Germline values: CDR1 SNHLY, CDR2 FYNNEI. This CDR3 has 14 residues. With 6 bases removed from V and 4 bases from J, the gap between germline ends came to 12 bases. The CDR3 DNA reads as TGTGCCAGCAGCGTACAGGGCCTCACCGGGGAGCTGTTTTTT. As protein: CASSVQGLTGELFF.

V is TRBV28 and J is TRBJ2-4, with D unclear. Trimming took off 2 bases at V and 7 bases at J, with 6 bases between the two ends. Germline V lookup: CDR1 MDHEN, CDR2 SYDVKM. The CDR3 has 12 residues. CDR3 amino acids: CASSLQGNIQYF. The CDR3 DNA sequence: TGTGCCAGCAGTTTACAAGGGAACATTCAGTACTTC.

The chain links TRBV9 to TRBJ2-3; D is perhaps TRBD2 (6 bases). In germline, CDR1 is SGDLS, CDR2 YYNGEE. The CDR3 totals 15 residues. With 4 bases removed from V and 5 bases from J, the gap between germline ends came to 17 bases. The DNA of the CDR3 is TGTGCCAGCAGCTACGTAGGTGGGGGAGGAGATACGCAGTATTTT. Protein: CASSYVGGGGDTQYF.

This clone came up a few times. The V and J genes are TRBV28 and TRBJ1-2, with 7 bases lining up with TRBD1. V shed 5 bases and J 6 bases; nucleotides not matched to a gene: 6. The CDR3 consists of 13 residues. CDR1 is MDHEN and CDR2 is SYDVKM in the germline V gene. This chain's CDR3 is CASSPRGTDGYTF. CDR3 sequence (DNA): TGTGCCAGCAGTCCCAGGGGGACCGATGGCTACACCTTC.

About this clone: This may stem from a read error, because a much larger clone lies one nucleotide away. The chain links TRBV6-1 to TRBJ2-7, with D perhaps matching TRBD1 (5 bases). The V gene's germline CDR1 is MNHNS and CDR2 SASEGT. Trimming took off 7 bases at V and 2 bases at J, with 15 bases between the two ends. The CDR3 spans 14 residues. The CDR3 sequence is CASKGSAGPYEQYF. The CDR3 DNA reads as TGTGCCAGCAAGGGTTCGGCAGGGCCCTACGAGCAGTACTTC.

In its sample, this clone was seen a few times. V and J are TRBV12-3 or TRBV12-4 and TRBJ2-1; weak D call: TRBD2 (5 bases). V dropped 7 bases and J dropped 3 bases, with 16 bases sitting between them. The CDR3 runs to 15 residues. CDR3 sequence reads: CASIMGSRNYNEQFF. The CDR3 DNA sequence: TGTGCCAGCATCATGGGGAGCCGGAACTACAATGAGCAGTTCTTC.

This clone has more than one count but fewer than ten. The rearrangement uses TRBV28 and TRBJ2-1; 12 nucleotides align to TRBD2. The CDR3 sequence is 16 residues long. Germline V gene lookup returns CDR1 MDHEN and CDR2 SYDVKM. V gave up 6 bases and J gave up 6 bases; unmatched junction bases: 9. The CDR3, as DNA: TGTGCCAGCAGGGGATTGACTAGCGGGAGAATCAATGAGCAGTTCTTC. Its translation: CASRGLTSGRINEQFF.

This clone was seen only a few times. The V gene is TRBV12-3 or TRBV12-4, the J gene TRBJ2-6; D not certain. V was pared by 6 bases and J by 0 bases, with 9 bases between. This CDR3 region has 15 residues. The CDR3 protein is CASRKIPSGANVLTF. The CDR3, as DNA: TGTGCCAGCAGGAAAATACCCTCTGGGGCCAACGTCCTGACTTTC.